The 28 T cell receptor beta chains in this list originate from one sample, sequenced in a study of T cell repertoires in cytomegalovirus infection. TCRdb re-called the reads with MiXCR, one entry per CDR3 protein. This sample has some 250,000 distinct CDR3 sequences, with approximately 10% found just once. The sequencing sample was made of PBMCs. Receptors were obtained from a human donor in good health (CMV status not recorded). Some clones in this sample may be carry-over from other donors' samples.

The genes are TRBV20-1 and TRBJ2-3; D unresolved. CDR1 DFQATT and CDR2 SNEGSKA come from the germline V gene (reference sequence). Deletions cut 5 bases from V and 6 bases from J, with 9 bases between. The CDR3 sequence is 11 residues long. The CDR3 here is CSAETGDTQYF. In DNA, the CDR3 is TGCAGTGCTGAGACCGGGGATACGCAGTATTTT.

The J gene is TRBJ2-1, the V gene TRBV3-1; 7 positions match TRBD1. Germline CDR1 is LGHDT and CDR2 is YNNKEL (reference sequence). The CDR3 is made up of 16 amino acids. V lost 4 bases, J lost 9 bases, and 15 bases stayed unmatched. The CDR3 DNA follows: TGTGCCAGCAGCCCCCGCCGGGACAGCTGGGGTGGTGAGCAGTTCTTC. It yields the protein CASSPRRDSWGGEQFF.

The chain couples TRBV20-1 to TRBJ1-5; weak D call: TRBD1 (6 bases). This CDR3 is built from 19 residues. The germline CDR1 and CDR2 sequences are DFQATT and SNEGSKA (reference sequence). Trimming removed 2 bases from V and 5 bases from J, with 28 bases in between. CDR3 region: CSARILKRTGRFKDQPQHF. CDR3 coding DNA: TGCAGTGCTAGAATCCTAAAACGAACAGGGCGGTTTAAGGATCAGCCCCAGCATTTT.

The chain is built from TRBV10-1 and TRBJ1-2; perhaps TRBD1 as D (6 bases). CDR3 length: 13 residues. CDR1 and CDR2 (germline): WNHNN, SYGVQD (reference sequence). V lost 5 bases, J lost 8 bases, and 15 bases lay in between. The CDR3 region has the DNA TGCGCCAGCAGTAGGACAGCTTCGGGAGGCTACACCTTC. Translating it yields CASSRTASGGYTF.

This clonotype has a count of ten or more. This chain joins TRBV7-2 and TRBJ1-1; 7 bases map to TRBD1. Germline trimming cut 4 bases from V and 0 bases from J; bases unmatched to any gene: 8. The CDR3 is 16 amino acids. The germline V gene has CDR1 SGHTA and CDR2 FQGNSA. Here the CDR3 DNA reads TGTGCCAGCAGCTCACAGGGGATTCTGATGAACACTGAAGCTTTCTTT. Encoded protein: CASSSQGILMNTEAFF.

This clonotype was seen many times. The CDR3, as DNA: TGTGCCACCGTAGGTGGGACAGCTTATGGCTACACCTTC. It specifies CATVGGTAYGYTF. V gene TRBV12-3 or TRBV12-4 combines with J gene TRBJ1-2; TRBD1 matches 7 bases. V gave up 10 bases and J gave up 5 bases; unmatched junction bases: 10. This CDR3 comprises 13 residues.

This clonotype came up many times. This chain uses TRBV6-4 with TRBJ2-3; 11 nucleotides align to TRBD1. V was pared by 5 bases and J by 9 bases, with 7 bases of the junction left unmatched. In germline, CDR1 is MRHNA, CDR2 SNTAGT. This CDR3 is built from 14 residues. The chain's CDR3 is CASSTGTGGQTQYF. As DNA, the CDR3 is TGTGCCAGCAGTACCGGGACAGGGGGTCAAACGCAGTATTTT.

The chain is built from TRBV14 and TRBJ1-2, with D perhaps matching TRBD1 (6 bases). Trimming shortened V by 3 bases and J by 5 bases, and 16 bases separated the two germline ends. Germline loops: CDR1 SGHDN, CDR2 FVKESK. This CDR3 is built from 15 residues. CDR3 region: CASSHLDRLSYGYTF. As DNA, the CDR3 is TGTGCCAGCAGCCATCTTGACAGGCTTAGTTATGGCTACACCTTC.

This clonotype has just a few counts. The V gene is TRBV7-2, the J gene TRBJ2-4; D is perhaps TRBD1 (5 bases). V was cut by 5 bases and J by 7 bases, with 21 bases left in between. Germline V gene lookup returns CDR1 SGHTA and CDR2 FQGNSA. This CDR3 is 16 amino acids long. The CDR3 here is CASSPGASDSGNIQYF. Here the CDR3 DNA reads TGTGCCAGCAGCCCTGGGGCTAGTGATTCCGGTAACATTCAGTACTTC.

The rearrangement joins TRBV28 to TRBJ2-1, with 8 bases identical to TRBD2. Germline V gives CDR1 MDHEN, CDR2 SYDVKM. This CDR3 has 14 amino acids. V dropped 6 bases and J dropped 6; count of bases not matched to a gene: 7. CDR3 sequence (DNA): TGTGCCAGCAGGCCTCCCCTAGCGGGCAATGAGCAGTTCTTC. Its translation: CASRPPLAGNEQFF.

At least ten counts were recorded for this clonotype. The genes are TRBV7-2 and TRBJ2-7; TRBD1 aligns across 8 bases. CDR3 length: 15 residues. V gave up 2 bases and J gave up 5 bases; unmatched junction bases: 8. Germline CDR1 is SGHTA and CDR2 is FQGNSA. This chain's CDR3 is CASSLFRGQGDEQYF. As DNA, the CDR3 is TGTGCCAGCAGCTTATTCAGAGGACAGGGAGACGAGCAGTACTTC. Based on the CDR3 plus reference TRBV7-2 and TRBJ2-7, the full variable domain is GAGVSQSPSNKVTEKGKDVELRCDPISGHTALYWYRQSLGQGLEFLIYFQGNSAPDKSGLPSDRFSAERTGGSVSTLTIQRTQQEDSAVYLCASSLFRGQGDEQYFGPGTRLTVT.

This clonotype has a count of ten or more. The chain carries TRBV7-2 and TRBJ2-1, with unresolved D. V lost 5 bases and J lost 4, with 12 bases in between. The CDR3 runs to 14 residues. The germline V gene encodes CDR1 SGHTA and CDR2 FQGNSA. In nucleotides, the CDR3 is TGTGCCAGCAGCCCGCCTCGAGAGTACAATGAGCAGTTCTTC. This sequence encodes CASSPPREYNEQFF.

This clonotype was counted only a few times. The V and J genes are TRBV12-3 or TRBV12-4 and TRBJ1-4; D perhaps matches TRBD1 (5 bases). The CDR3 runs 13 residues. The V end lost 6 bases, the J end lost 8 bases, and 13 bases lay between the germline ends. Here the CDR3 reads CASSLSGIEKLFF. The CDR3 DNA sequence: TGTGCCAGCAGCCTCTCAGGGATCGAAAAACTGTTTTTT.

There are many counts of this clonotype. V gene TRBV6-2 or TRBV6-3 combines with J gene TRBJ2-5; D is perhaps TRBD2 (6 bases). Germline V gene lookup returns CDR1 MNHEY and CDR2 SVGEGT. V shed 1 base and J shed 5 bases, with 11 bases lying between them. The CDR3 is made up of 14 amino acids. The CDR3 sequence is CASSYFGGAETQYF. Written as DNA, the CDR3 is TGTGCCAGCAGTTACTTTGGCGGGGCGGAGACCCAGTACTTC.

This clonotype was counted many times. V is TRBV7-2 and J is TRBJ1-4; TRBD1 matches at 8 bases. The J segment lost 7 bases and the V segment lost 5 bases, leaving 6 bases of the junction unmatched. The CDR3 spans 14 residues. CDR1 is SGHTA, CDR2 FQGNSA, per germline. As DNA, the CDR3 is TGTGCCAGCAGCCAGATTACAGGGGGTGAAAAACTGTTTTTT. This encodes CASSQITGGEKLFF.

This clonotype was observed at least ten times. The chain is built from TRBV7-2 and TRBJ2-3, with 9 bases aligning to TRBD2. Germline V lookup: CDR1 SGHTA, CDR2 FQGNSA. This CDR3 has 19 residues. J was trimmed by 1 base and V by 4 bases; bases with no gene match: 15. For the CDR3, the DNA is TGTGCCAGCAGCTGGGACAGTCCACTCGCGGGAGGGGGCACAGATACGCAGTATTTT. Amino acid sequence: CASSWDSPLAGGGTDTQYF. The variable domain in full, with the rest retrieved from reference TRBV7-2 and TRBJ2-3, is GAGVSQSPSNKVTEKGKDVELRCDPISGHTALYWYRQSLGQGLEFLIYFQGNSAPDKSGLPSDRFSAERTGGSVSTLTIQRTQQEDSAVYLCASSWDSPLAGGGTDTQYFGPGTRLTVL.

This clonotype was seen many times. The rearrangement joins TRBV7-2 to TRBJ2-5; D not certain. The V and J ends lost 5 bases and 0 bases respectively, with 16 bases between them. Looked up from germline, CDR1 is SGHTA and CDR2 is FQGNSA. CDR3 length: 16 residues. CDR3 sequence: CASSPRKSAYQETQYF. CDR3 sequence (DNA): TGTGCCAGCAGCCCAAGAAAATCTGCGTACCAAGAGACCCAGTACTTC.

This clonotype was counted at least ten times. This chain connects TRBV25-1 to TRBJ2-1, with D possibly being TRBD2 (7 bases). Germline loops: CDR1 MGHDK, CDR2 SYGVNS. The CDR3 contains 18 residues. Deletions cut 1 base from V and 0 bases from J, with 16 bases between. CDR3 protein: CASSESTFGGASYNEQFF. CDR3 nucleotide sequence: TGTGCCAGCAGTGAATCTACATTTGGGGGGGCCTCCTACAATGAGCAGTTCTTC.

The J gene is TRBJ1-1, the V gene TRBV19, with D possibly being TRBD1 (5 bases). This CDR3 is built from 15 residues. Deletions cut 5 bases from V and 1 base from J, with 14 bases between. Germline V gene data show CDR1 as LNHDA and CDR2 as SQIVND (reference sequence). The CDR3 DNA sequence: TGTGCCAGTAGTCTGAGACAGAACGGGAACACTGAAGCTTTCTTT. Translating gives CASSLRQNGNTEAFF.

This clonotype appeared once. CDR3 sequence: CASSRGLEGEQFF. Here the CDR3 DNA reads TGTGCCAGCTCTCGGGGACTAGAGGGTGAGCAGTTCTTC. The chain links TRBV7-2 to TRBJ2-1, with 8 bases that match TRBD2. CDR3 length: 13 amino acids. Germline V gene lookup returns CDR1 SGHTA and CDR2 FQGNSA. V was pared by 8 bases and J by 9 bases, with 9 bases of the junction left unmatched. Full variable domain (outside the CDR3, taken from reference TRBV7-2 and TRBJ2-1): GAGVSQSPSNKVTEKGKDVELRCDPISGHTALYWYRQSLGQGLEFLIYFQGNSAPDKSGLPSDRFSAERTGGSVSTLTIQRTQQEDSAVYLCASSRGLEGEQFFGPGTRLTVL.

This clonotype was recorded a few times. The CDR3 DNA reads TGTGCCAGCAGTCTTACAGGGAGGGGGACAAAAGAGACCCAGTACTTC. Protein: CASSLTGRGTKETQYF. The V gene is TRBV6-2 or TRBV6-3, the J gene TRBJ2-5, with a tentative D call TRBD2 (7 bases). V shed 5 bases and J shed 3 bases, with 19 bases lying between them. Germline V gives CDR1 MNHEY, CDR2 SVGEGT. This CDR3 contains 16 residues.

The chain carries TRBV29-1 and TRBJ1-2, with D perhaps matching TRBD1 (6 bases). V lost 5 bases, J lost 4 bases, and 14 bases lay in between. The CDR3 has 13 amino acids. Per germline, CDR1 SQVTM and CDR2 ANQGSEA. The CDR3 sequence: CSVCRDTVYGYTF. DNA for the CDR3: TGCAGCGTTTGCCGGGACACGGTCTATGGCTACACCTTC.

In this sample, this clonotype turned up many times. The rearrangement joins TRBV7-3 to TRBJ2-1; 13 nucleotides align to TRBD2. This CDR3 region has 16 residues. J was trimmed by 5 bases and V by 5 bases; bases with no gene match: 6. CDR1 is SGHTA, CDR2 FQGTGA, per germline. CDR3 DNA: TGTGCCAGCAGCGCCAGGACTAGCGGGGGAAACAATGAGCAGTTCTTC. Translation: CASSARTSGGNNEQFF.

This chain connects TRBV6-8 to TRBJ1-1; D unclear. CDR3 length equals 15 residues. Trimming left V 2 bases short and J 0 bases short, with 10 bases between. Germline V gene data show CDR1 as MNHGY and CDR2 as SAAAGT. The CDR3 DNA follows: TGTGCCAGCAGTTACGGGAACAGCATGAACACTGAAGCTTTCTTT. Translation: CASSYGNSMNTEAFF.

This clonotype was found many times. This chain links TRBV7-8 with TRBJ1-5, with 9 nucleotides matching TRBD1. The V and J ends lost 5 bases and 6 bases, in that order; junction bases with no gene match: 8. Germline V gives CDR1 SGHVS, CDR2 FQNEAQ. The CDR3 length is 15 residues. For the CDR3, the DNA is TGTGCCAGCAGCCCCCACGGACAGGGGCCTCAGCCCCAGCATTTT. It codes for CASSPHGQGPQPQHF. Variable domain in full (rest from reference TRBV7-8 and TRBJ1-5): GAGVSQSPRYKVAKRGQDVALRCDPISGHVSLFWYQQALGQGPEFLTYFQNEAQLDKSGLPSDRFFAERPEGSVSTLKIQRTQQEDSAVYLCASSPHGQGPQPQHFGDGTRLSIL.

This clonotype occurred many times. V usage is TRBV5-4 and J usage is TRBJ2-2; either TRBD1 or TRBD2 may supply D (5 bases each). Germline V CDR1 and CDR2: SGHNT, YYREEE (reference sequence). The CDR3 sequence is 18 residues long. V lost 3 bases to trimming and J lost 2 bases, with 20 bases between them. This CDR3 reads CASSYSGAGRLNTGELFF. The CDR3 DNA sequence: TGTGCCAGCAGCTACTCCGGGGCAGGCCGGTTAAACACCGGGGAGCTGTTTTTT.

In its sample, this clonotype was seen many times. The CDR3 DNA reads as TGTGCCAGCAGCTTTGGACAGGCCTACGAGCAGTACTTC. It is translated as CASSFGQAYEQYF. V and J are TRBV7-6 and TRBJ2-7, with 7 positions matching TRBD1. Germline lookup yields CDR1 SGHVS and CDR2 FNYEAQ. The CDR3 totals 13 residues. Trimming took 3 bases from V and 2 from J; bases not matched to a gene: 1. The full variable domain, completed using reference TRBV7-6 and TRBJ2-7, is GAGVSQSPRYKVTKRGQDVALRCDPISGHVSLYWYRQALGQGPEFLTYFNYEAQQDKSGLPNDRFSAERPEGSISTLTIQRTEQRDSAMYRCASSFGQAYEQYFGPGTRLTVT.

The chain employs TRBV7-9 and TRBJ1-2; the D is unclear. In germline, CDR1 is SEHNR, CDR2 FQNEAQ (reference sequence). The germline V and J ends were trimmed by 6 bases and 6 bases, with 17 bases remaining between them. The CDR3 runs to 14 residues. DNA of the CDR3: TGTGCCAGCAGATACGACACAAAAAGAGATGGCTACACCTTC. Its protein product is CASRYDTKRDGYTF.